Given below is one T cell receptor (beta chain) in context. Rectal tissue came from one to two pinch biopsies taken at colonoscopy. The diagnostic colonoscopy in ulcerative colitis patients preceded any immunosuppressive treatment. The data are from a study of pediatric ulcerative colitis. Germline CDR1 SGHVS, CDR2 FNYEAQ. The CDR3 runs to 16 residues. Trimming took 2 bases from V and 7 from J, leaving 18 bases between them. Repertoires were generated with immunoSEQ multiplex PCR, while TCRdb's copy carries only in-frame clones and drops some. The sample records around 34,000 clones, around 80% being singletons.

The V and J genes are TRBV7-6 and TRBJ2-4, with D maybe TRBD1 (6 bases). The sequenced sample was gut tissue. The TCR was taken from a boy younger than 18 with mild ulcerative colitis. CDR3 in DNA: TGTGCCAGCAGCTTAAGCCCCAGGGGTATTCGGAACATTCAGTACTTC. It yields the protein CASSLSPRGIRNIQYF.